The 31 T cell receptor beta chains below all came from one sample that was sequenced in a study of cytomegalovirus exposure and HLA in healthy donors. TCRdb keeps only in-frame clones here, not all; method: immunoSEQ multiplex PCR. The sample carries around 300,000 clones, around 90% recorded once. The sample was PBMCs. These TCRs come from a woman in her 30s in good health and CMV-seropositive.

The chain couples TRBV19 to TRBJ2-2; 8 nucleotides line up with TRBD1. Trimming at V came to 4 bases and at J to 2 bases, leaving 6 bases not matched to a gene. The CDR3 spans 16 residues. Germline V gene data show CDR1 as LNHDA and CDR2 as SQIVND (reference sequence). CDR3: CASSNGGTGNTGELFF. In DNA, the CDR3 is TGTGCCAGTAGTAATGGAGGGACAGGAAACACCGGGGAGCTGTTTTTT.

The chain recombines TRBV7-6 with TRBJ2-1; 8 bases are a match to TRBD2. CDR3 length: 16 residues. The germline V gene has CDR1 SGHVS and CDR2 FNYEAQ. V dropped 4 bases and J dropped 1; count of bases not matched to a gene: 6. In DNA, the CDR3 is TGTGCCAGCAGCTGGTCCGGGGGGGAGTCCTACAATGAGCAGTTCTTC. It translates to CASSWSGGESYNEQFF.

The chain combines TRBV2 with TRBJ1-5, with D maybe TRBD1 (6 bases). CDR1 and CDR2 (germline): SNHLY, FYNNEI. V lost 6 bases to trimming and J lost 7 bases, with 19 bases between them. This CDR3 is built from 15 residues. The CDR3 DNA reads TGTGCCAGCAGGAGGATTGGGGGCGCGGCCCAGCCCCAGCATTTT. Residues: CASRRIGGAAQPQHF.

V and J are TRBV13 and TRBJ1-1; 9 bases match TRBD1. The ends lost 5 bases at V and 6 bases at J; junction bases unmatched: 7. CDR1 is PRHDT, CDR2 FYEKMQ, per germline (reference sequence). The CDR3 is 14 amino acids. The DNA of the CDR3 is TGTGCCAGCAGCCCACAGGGGGCCAGACCTGAAGCTTTCTTT. Amino acids: CASSPQGARPEAFF.

The chain joins TRBV18 to TRBJ2-1; no reliable D call. This CDR3 has 12 residues. Per germline, CDR1 KGHSH and CDR2 LQKENI. Between the trimmed V and J ends, which lost 3 bases and 7 bases, there was a span of 7 bases. The CDR3 DNA sequence: TGTGCCAGCTCACCGGCGCCGAATGAGCAGTTCTTC. Amino acids: CASSPAPNEQFF.

V and J are TRBV7-6 and TRBJ1-2; 10 bases align to TRBD1. The CDR3 consists of 16 residues. V lost 1 base and J lost 6; bases outside the gene matches: 8. Germline V CDR1 and CDR2: SGHVS, FNYEAQ. CDR3 loop: CASSLVTGGSGDGYTF. The CDR3 nucleotides read TGTGCCAGCAGCTTAGTGACAGGGGGCTCAGGTGATGGCTACACCTTC.

V usage is TRBV18 and J usage is TRBJ1-5; 9 bases agree with TRBD1. The CDR3 spans 15 residues. V gave up 4 bases and J gave up 2 bases; unmatched junction bases: 3. Per germline, CDR1 KGHSH and CDR2 LQKENI. The CDR3 is CASSQGQGGNQPQHF. The CDR3 DNA reads as TGTGCCAGCTCACAGGGACAGGGAGGCAATCAGCCCCAGCATTTT.

The chain is built from TRBV27 and TRBJ2-7; the match to TRBD1 covers 8 bases. Germline CDR1 is MNHEY and CDR2 is SMNVEV (reference sequence). There are 17 residues in the CDR3. The ends lost 4 bases at V and 2 bases at J; junction bases unmatched: 13. This CDR3 is CASSYLATGGRTYEQYF. The CDR3 DNA reads as TGTGCCAGCAGTTACCTAGCCACAGGGGGGCGGACCTACGAGCAGTACTTC.

A remark on this clone: Other DNA sequences within the sample encode an identical CDR3. The chain carries TRBV11-2 and TRBJ2-7; D call uncertain. The CDR3 is made up of 11 amino acids. V was shortened by 4 bases and J by 1 base, with 2 bases between the two germline ends. Germline values: CDR1 SGHAT, CDR2 FQNNGV. The CDR3 region is CASSSSYEQYF. The CDR3 DNA reads as TGTGCCAGCAGCTCATCCTACGAGCAGTACTTC.

This chain joins TRBV2 and TRBJ2-6, with D perhaps being TRBD1 or TRBD2 (5 bases each). Germline lookup yields CDR1 SNHLY and CDR2 FYNNEI. The germline V and J ends were trimmed by 1 base and 2 bases, with 18 bases remaining between them. The CDR3 covers 19 residues. As DNA, the CDR3 is TGTGCCAGCAGTGAAGAGAGGGGCAGTAAACCCACTGGGGCCAACGTCCTGACTTTC. Amino acid sequence: CASSEERGSKPTGANVLTF.

The chain links TRBV11-3 to TRBJ2-2; 7 positions agree with TRBD1. Trimming removed 6 bases from V and 1 base from J; junction bases left unmatched: 2. The length of the CDR3 is 14 residues. CDR1 and CDR2 from the germline V gene are SGHNT and YENEEA. In DNA, the CDR3 is TGTGCCAGCAGAAGACAGGGGAACACCGGGGAGCTGTTTTTT. It yields the protein CASRRQGNTGELFF.

This sequence joins TRBV9 and TRBJ2-1; TRBD1 aligns across 9 bases. V lost 0 bases and J lost 4; bases outside the gene matches: 14. The CDR3 consists of 19 residues. The germline V gene has CDR1 SGDLS and CDR2 YYNGEE. The CDR3 DNA is TGTGCCAGCAGCGTAGGTCTCGATGGGGCGGGACAGGGATACAATGAGCAGTTCTTC. Its protein is CASSVGLDGAGQGYNEQFF. Based on the CDR3 plus reference TRBV9 and TRBJ2-1, the full variable domain is DSGVTQTPKHLITATGQRVTLRCSPRSGDLSVYWYQQSLDQGLQFLIQYYNGEERAKGNILERFSAQQFPDLHSELNLSSLELGDSALYFCASSVGLDGAGQGYNEQFFGPGTRLTVL.

This chain uses TRBV18 with TRBJ2-7; tentative D call: TRBD1 (6 bases). The CDR3 is made up of 13 amino acids. CDR1 is KGHSH and CDR2 is LQKENI in the germline V gene. V was trimmed by 2 bases and J by 5 bases, leaving 10 bases between them. CDR3 protein: CASSPVRGHEQYF. In DNA, the CDR3 is TGTGCCAGCTCACCAGTCAGGGGCCACGAGCAGTACTTC.

There are many counts of this clone. This sequence joins TRBV6-1 and TRBJ1-2; the D is unclear. In germline, CDR1 is MNHNS, CDR2 SASEGT. Deletions cut 2 bases from V and 5 bases from J, with 9 bases between. There are 13 residues in the CDR3. In DNA form, the CDR3 reads TGTGCCAGCAGTGAATCTATCTCTTATGGCTACACCTTC. Translated: CASSESISYGYTF.

The chain recombines TRBV9 with TRBJ2-7, with TRBD1 identical over 9 bases. CDR3 length equals 15 residues. The germline CDR1 and CDR2 sequences are SGDLS and YYNGEE. Trimming cost V 2 bases and J 2 bases; bases outside gene matches: 5. In DNA, the CDR3 is TGTGCCAGCAGCGTTTGGGGGGACAGGGCCTACGAGCAGTACTTC. This gives the protein CASSVWGDRAYEQYF.

The chain is built from TRBV6-5 and TRBJ1-3; D gene uncertain. The CDR3 loop spans 15 amino acids. From germline, CDR1 is MNHEY and CDR2 SVGAGI. V dropped 7 bases and J dropped 8 bases, with 21 bases sitting between them. In nucleotides, the CDR3 is TGTGCCAGCAAATACCGTCGGTGGGGTACGGACACCATATATTTT. Its protein is CASKYRRWGTDTIYF.

This chain joins TRBV7-2 and TRBJ1-2; D remains unclear. This CDR3 comprises 12 residues. CDR1 is SGHTA, CDR2 FQGNSA, per germline. Trimming removed 3 bases at V and 10 bases at J, with 12 bases between. The CDR3 sequence is CASSFVLPVYTF. The CDR3 nucleotides read TGTGCCAGCAGCTTCGTTTTGCCTGTCTACACCTTC.

The chain joins TRBV7-2 to TRBJ2-1, with 15 bases identical to TRBD2. The CDR3 is made up of 17 amino acids. Unmatched junction bases numbered 3, after V lost 1 base and J lost 5 bases. Germline values: CDR1 SGHTA, CDR2 FQGNSA. The DNA for the CDR3 is TGTGCCAGCAGCTTAGTCGGACTAGCGGGAGGGAACAATGAGCAGTTCTTC. This gives the protein CASSLVGLAGGNNEQFF. The full variable domain, its missing parts supplied by reference TRBV7-2 and TRBJ2-1, is GAGVSQSPSNKVTEKGKDVELRCDPISGHTALYWYRQSLGQGLEFLIYFQGNSAPDKSGLPSDRFSAERTGGSVSTLTIQRTQQEDSAVYLCASSLVGLAGGNNEQFFGPGTRLTVL.

This clone appeared once. The chain uses TRBV25-1 and TRBJ2-7, with 10 bases identical to TRBD2. Germline V gene data show CDR1 as MGHDK and CDR2 as SYGVNS. This CDR3 contains 17 residues. The V segment lost 1 base and the J segment 3 bases; nucleotides outside the gene matches: 9. CDR3: CASSESKLAGAFYEQYF. The DNA of the CDR3 is TGTGCCAGCAGTGAATCAAAGCTAGCGGGGGCCTTCTACGAGCAGTACTTC.

This chain connects TRBV7-9 to TRBJ2-7, with a tentative D call TRBD1 (6 bases). From germline, CDR1 is SEHNR and CDR2 FQNEAQ (reference sequence). The CDR3 sequence is 14 residues long. Deletions cut 5 bases from V and 0 bases from J, with 11 bases between. The CDR3 spells CASSRGQSSYEQYF. The CDR3 DNA follows: TGTGCCAGCAGCCGCGGACAGTCCTCCTACGAGCAGTACTTC.

The rearrangement joins TRBV4-3 to TRBJ2-5, with 8 bases lining up with TRBD1. CDR1 is LGHNA and CDR2 is YSLEER in the germline V gene. This CDR3 is 18 amino acids long. Trimming cost V 1 base and J 5 bases; bases outside gene matches: 15. The CDR3 DNA is TGCGCCAGCAGCCAAGGGTATGACAGGGGTTTAGCTAGTGAGACCCAGTACTTC. Translation gives CASSQGYDRGLASETQYF.

This clone showed up just once. The genes are TRBV7-6 and TRBJ1-2; perhaps TRBD1 as D (5 bases). Trimming left V 4 bases short and J 3 bases short, with 12 bases between. The CDR3 is made up of 14 amino acids. Germline V lookup: CDR1 SGHVS, CDR2 FNYEAQ. The CDR3 is CASSSRDRDYGYTF. In nucleotides, the CDR3 is TGTGCCAGCAGCTCCCGGGACCGCGACTATGGCTACACCTTC.

This clone occurred a few times. The V and J genes are TRBV6-1 and TRBJ2-7, with D possibly TRBD1 on 6 matching bases. V lost 4 bases to trimming and J lost 1 base, with 8 bases between them. The CDR3 loop spans 13 amino acids. Germline V gene data show CDR1 as MNHNS and CDR2 as SASEGT. CDR3 residues: CASSGGGSYEQYF. The CDR3, as DNA: TGTGCCAGCAGTGGAGGGGGATCCTACGAGCAGTACTTC.

This clone was counted a few times. The CDR3: CASSELARVTLQPQHF. The DNA for the CDR3 is TGTGCCAGCAGTGAGCTAGCGCGCGTCACCCTACAGCCCCAGCATTTT. The V gene is TRBV6-1, the J gene TRBJ1-5; D ambiguous. The V end was cut by 3 bases, the J end by 7 bases, with 19 bases between. The CDR3 runs 16 residues. From germline, CDR1 is MNHNS and CDR2 SASEGT.

The rearrangement joins TRBV7-3 to TRBJ2-5; TRBD2 agrees at 9 bases. The trim removed 1 base at V and 3 bases at J, leaving 6 bases unmatched. CDR1 is SGHTA, CDR2 FQGTGA, per germline. The CDR3 runs 16 residues. The CDR3 sequence is CASSLIGLAGKETQYF. As DNA, the CDR3 is TGTGCCAGCAGCTTAATCGGCCTAGCGGGGAAAGAGACCCAGTACTTC.

For this clone: A much more abundant neighbour one base away suggests this may be a read error. V and J are TRBV29-1 and TRBJ1-4; D gene ambiguous. The V end was cut by 5 bases, the J end by 7 bases, with 5 bases between. Germline CDR1 is SQVTM and CDR2 is ANQGSEA. The CDR3 covers 10 residues. The CDR3 is CSVYGEKLFF. As DNA, the CDR3 is TGCAGCGTTTACGGTGAAAAACTGTTTTTT.

The V gene is TRBV14, the J gene TRBJ2-7; D possibly matches TRBD1 or TRBD2 (5 bases each). This CDR3 comprises 21 residues. Looked up from germline, CDR1 is SGHDN and CDR2 is FVKESK. V lost 4 bases and J lost 1, with 32 bases in between. The CDR3, as DNA: TGTGCCAGCAGCCCTCGACCTCACTTCGCACTAACCGGGACCTTTTCCTACGAGCAGTACTTC. The encoded protein is CASSPRPHFALTGTFSYEQYF.

The chain carries TRBV30 and TRBJ2-3; the D gene is possibly TRBD1 (6 bases). Germline CDR1 and CDR2: GTSNPN and SVGIG (reference sequence). With 1 base removed from V and 10 bases from J, the gap between germline ends came to 12 bases. The CDR3 contains 12 residues. The CDR3 spells CAWSATGGPQYF. The CDR3 DNA reads as TGTGCCTGGAGTGCGACAGGAGGTCCGCAGTATTTT. The variable domain in full, with the rest retrieved from reference TRBV30 and TRBJ2-3, is SQTIHQWPATLVQPVGSPLSLECTVEGTSNPNLYWYRQAAGRGLQLLFYSVGIGQISSEVPQNLSASRPQDRQFILSSKKLLLSDSGFYLCAWSATGGPQYFGPGTRLTVL.

The V call is TRBV29-1, the J call TRBJ2-1; D call uncertain. Germline CDR1 is SQVTM and CDR2 is ANQGSEA. This CDR3 region has 13 residues. Deletions cut 2 bases from V and 4 bases from J, with 9 bases between. CDR3 protein: CSVEITSYNEQFF. The CDR3 bases are TGCAGCGTTGAAATTACGAGTTACAATGAGCAGTTCTTC.

The chain joins TRBV30 to TRBJ2-1; D not certain. With 1 base removed from V and 3 bases from J, the gap between germline ends came to 10 bases. Germline CDR1 GTSNPN, CDR2 SVGIG (reference sequence). This CDR3 spans 14 amino acids. CDR3 sequence (DNA): TGTGCCTGGAGTGGTCTGGCCCTCTACAATGAGCAGTTCTTC. Protein sequence: CAWSGLALYNEQFF.

V usage is TRBV25-1 and J usage is TRBJ1-2, with D possibly TRBD1 on 5 matching bases. Germline CDR1 reads MGHDK; CDR2 reads SYGVNS. The CDR3 length is 14 residues. The V and J ends lost 8 bases and 3 bases respectively, with 16 bases between them. CDR3: CASLGEVTDYGYTF. The DNA for the CDR3 is TGTGCCAGCCTAGGGGAGGTAACGGACTATGGCTACACCTTC.